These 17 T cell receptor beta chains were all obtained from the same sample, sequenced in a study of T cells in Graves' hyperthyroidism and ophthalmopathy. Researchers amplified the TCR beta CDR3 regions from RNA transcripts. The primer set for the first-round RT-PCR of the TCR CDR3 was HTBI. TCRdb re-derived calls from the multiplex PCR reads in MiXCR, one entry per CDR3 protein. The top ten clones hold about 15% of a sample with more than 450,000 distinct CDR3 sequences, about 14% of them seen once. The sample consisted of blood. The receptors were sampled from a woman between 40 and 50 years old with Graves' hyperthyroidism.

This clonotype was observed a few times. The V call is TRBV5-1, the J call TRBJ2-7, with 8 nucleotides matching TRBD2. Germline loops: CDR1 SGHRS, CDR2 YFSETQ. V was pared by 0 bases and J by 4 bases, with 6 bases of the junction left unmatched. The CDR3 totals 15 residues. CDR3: CASSLALAGLYEQYF. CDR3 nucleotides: TGCGCCAGCAGCTTGGCTCTAGCGGGCCTATACGAGCAGTACTTC.

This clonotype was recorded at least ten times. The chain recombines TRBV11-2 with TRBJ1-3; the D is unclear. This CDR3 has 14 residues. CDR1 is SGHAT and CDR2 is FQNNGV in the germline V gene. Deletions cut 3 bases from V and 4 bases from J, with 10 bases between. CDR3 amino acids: CASSFGSGGNTIYF. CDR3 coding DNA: TGTGCCAGCAGCTTTGGGTCGGGGGGAAACACCATATATTTT. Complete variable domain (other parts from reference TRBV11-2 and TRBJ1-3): EAGVAQSPRYKIIEKRQSVAFWCNPISGHATLYWYQQILGQGPKLLIQFQNNGVVDDSQLPKDRFSAERLKGVDSTLKIQPAKLEDSAVYLCASSFGSGGNTIYFGEGSWLTVV.

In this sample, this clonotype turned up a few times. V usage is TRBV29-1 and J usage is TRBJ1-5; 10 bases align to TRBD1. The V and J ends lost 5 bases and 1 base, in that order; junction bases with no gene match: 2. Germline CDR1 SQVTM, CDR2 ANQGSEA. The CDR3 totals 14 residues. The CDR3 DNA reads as TGCAGCGTTCAGACAGGGGGCAGCAATCAGCCCCAGCATTTT. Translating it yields CSVQTGGSNQPQHF.

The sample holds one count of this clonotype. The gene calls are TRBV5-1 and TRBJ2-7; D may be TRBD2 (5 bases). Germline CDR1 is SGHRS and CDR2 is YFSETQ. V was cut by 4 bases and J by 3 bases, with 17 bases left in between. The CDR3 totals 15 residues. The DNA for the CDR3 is TGCGCCAGCAGCCAAGCCCCAGGACTTAGCTACGAGCAGTACTTC. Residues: CASSQAPGLSYEQYF.

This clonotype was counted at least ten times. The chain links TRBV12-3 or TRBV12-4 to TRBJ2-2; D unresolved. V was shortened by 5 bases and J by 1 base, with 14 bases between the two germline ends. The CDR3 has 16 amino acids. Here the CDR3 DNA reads TGTGCCAGCAGTCACGGCTGGGCGCTGAACACCGGGGAGCTGTTTTTT. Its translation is CASSHGWALNTGELFF.

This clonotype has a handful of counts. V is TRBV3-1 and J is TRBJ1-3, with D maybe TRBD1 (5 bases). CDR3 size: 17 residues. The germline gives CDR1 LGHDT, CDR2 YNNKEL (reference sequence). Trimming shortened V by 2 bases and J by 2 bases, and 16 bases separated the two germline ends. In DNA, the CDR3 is TGTGCCAGCAGCCAATTAGGGGCGGGAACGGCTGGAAACACCATATATTTT. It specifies CASSQLGAGTAGNTIYF.

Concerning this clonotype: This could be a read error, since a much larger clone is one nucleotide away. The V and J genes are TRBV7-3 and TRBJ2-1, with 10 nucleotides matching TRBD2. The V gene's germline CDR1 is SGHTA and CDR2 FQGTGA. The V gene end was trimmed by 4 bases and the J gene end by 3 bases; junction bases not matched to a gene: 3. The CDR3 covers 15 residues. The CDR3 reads CASSSLAGVYNEQFF. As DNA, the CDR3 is TGTGCCAGCAGCTCCCTAGCGGGAGTCTACAATGAGCAGTTCTTC.

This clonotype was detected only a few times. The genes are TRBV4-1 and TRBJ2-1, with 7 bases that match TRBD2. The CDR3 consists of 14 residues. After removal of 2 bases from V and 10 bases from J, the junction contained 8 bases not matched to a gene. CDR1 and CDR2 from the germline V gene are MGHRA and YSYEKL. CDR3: CASSQNPTGGEQFF. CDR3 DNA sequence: TGCGCCAGCAGCCAAAACCCGACGGGAGGCGAGCAGTTCTTC.

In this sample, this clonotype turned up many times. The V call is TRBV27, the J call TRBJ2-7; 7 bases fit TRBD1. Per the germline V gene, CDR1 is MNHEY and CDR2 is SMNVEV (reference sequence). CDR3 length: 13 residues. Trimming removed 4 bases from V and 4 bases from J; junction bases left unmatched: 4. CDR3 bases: TGTGCCAGCAGTTATAAGACAGGGTACGAGCAGTACTTC. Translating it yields CASSYKTGYEQYF.

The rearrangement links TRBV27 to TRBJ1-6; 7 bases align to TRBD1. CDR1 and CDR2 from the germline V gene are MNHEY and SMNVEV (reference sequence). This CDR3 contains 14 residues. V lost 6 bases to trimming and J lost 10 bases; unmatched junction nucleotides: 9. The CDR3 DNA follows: TGTGCCAGCAGGTCGACAGGGATGGGATCACCCCTCCACTTT. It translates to CASRSTGMGSPLHF.

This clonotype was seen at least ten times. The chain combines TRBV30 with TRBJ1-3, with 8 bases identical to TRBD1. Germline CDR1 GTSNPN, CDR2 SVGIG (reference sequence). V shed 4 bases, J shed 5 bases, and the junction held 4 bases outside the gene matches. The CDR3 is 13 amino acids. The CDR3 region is CAWIGQGRNTIYF. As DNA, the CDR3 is TGTGCCTGGATCGGACAGGGAAGAAACACCATATATTTT.

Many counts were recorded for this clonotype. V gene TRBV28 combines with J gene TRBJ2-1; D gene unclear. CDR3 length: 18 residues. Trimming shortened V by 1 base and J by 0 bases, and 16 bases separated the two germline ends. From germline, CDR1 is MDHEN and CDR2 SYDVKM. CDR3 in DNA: TGTGCCAGCAGTTTATTGGGGTCCGGCCGGTTCTCCTACAATGAGCAGTTCTTC. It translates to CASSLLGSGRFSYNEQFF.

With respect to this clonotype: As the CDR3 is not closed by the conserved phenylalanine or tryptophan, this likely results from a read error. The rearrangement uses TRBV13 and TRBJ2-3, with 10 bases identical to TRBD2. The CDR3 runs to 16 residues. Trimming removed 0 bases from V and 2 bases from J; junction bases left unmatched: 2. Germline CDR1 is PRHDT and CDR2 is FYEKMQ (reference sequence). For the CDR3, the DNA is TGTGCCAGCAGCTTAGGACTAGCGGGGTTCACAGATACGCAGTATCTT. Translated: CASSLGLAGFTDTQYL.

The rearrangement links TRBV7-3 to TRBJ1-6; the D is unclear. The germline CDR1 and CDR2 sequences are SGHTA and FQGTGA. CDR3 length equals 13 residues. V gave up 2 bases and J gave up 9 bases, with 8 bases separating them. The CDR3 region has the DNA TGTGCCAGCAGCTTAGGAGAGTCTTCACCCCTCCACTTT. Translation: CASSLGESSPLHF.

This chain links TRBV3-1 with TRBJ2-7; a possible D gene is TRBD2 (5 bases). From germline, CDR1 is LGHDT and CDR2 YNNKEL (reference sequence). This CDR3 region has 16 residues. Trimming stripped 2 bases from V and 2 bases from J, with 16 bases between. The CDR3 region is CASSQTLTTNTYEQYF. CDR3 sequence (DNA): TGTGCCAGCAGCCAAACTCTGACTACTAACACCTACGAGCAGTACTTC.

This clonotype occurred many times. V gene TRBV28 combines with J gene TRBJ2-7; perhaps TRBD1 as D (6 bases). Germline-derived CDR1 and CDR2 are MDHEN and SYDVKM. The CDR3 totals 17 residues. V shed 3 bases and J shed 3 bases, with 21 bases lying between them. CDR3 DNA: TGTGCCAGCAGTTTCGAGACAGGTCCCCCCGGGGACTACGAGCAGTACTTC. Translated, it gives CASSFETGPPGDYEQYF.

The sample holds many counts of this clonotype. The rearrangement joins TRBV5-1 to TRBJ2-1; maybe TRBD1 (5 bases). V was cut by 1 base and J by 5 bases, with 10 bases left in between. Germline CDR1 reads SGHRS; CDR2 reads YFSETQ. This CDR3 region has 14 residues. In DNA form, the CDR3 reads TGCGCCAGCAGCTTGAGGTTAGGGGACAATGAGCAGTTCTTC. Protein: CASSLRLGDNEQFF. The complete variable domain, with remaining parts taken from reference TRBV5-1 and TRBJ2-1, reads KAGVTQTPRYLIKTRGQQVTLSCSPISGHRSVSWYQQTPGQGLQFLFEYFSETQRNKGNFPGRFSGRQFSNSRSEMNVSTLELGDSALYLCASSLRLGDNEQFFGPGTRLTVL.